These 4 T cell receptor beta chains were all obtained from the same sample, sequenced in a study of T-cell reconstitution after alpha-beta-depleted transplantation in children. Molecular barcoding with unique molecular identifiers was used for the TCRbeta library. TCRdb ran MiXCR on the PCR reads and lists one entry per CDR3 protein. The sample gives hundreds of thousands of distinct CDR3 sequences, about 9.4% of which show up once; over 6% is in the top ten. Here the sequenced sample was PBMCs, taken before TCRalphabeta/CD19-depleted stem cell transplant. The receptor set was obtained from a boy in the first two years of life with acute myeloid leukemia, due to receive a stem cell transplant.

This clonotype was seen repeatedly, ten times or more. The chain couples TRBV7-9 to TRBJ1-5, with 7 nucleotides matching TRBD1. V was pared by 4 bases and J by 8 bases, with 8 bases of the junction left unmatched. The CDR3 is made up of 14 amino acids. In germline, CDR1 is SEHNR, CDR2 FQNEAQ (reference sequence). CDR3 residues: CASSSTGEWEPQHF. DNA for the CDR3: TGTGCCAGCAGCTCCACAGGGGAATGGGAGCCCCAGCATTTT.

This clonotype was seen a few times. CDR3 in DNA: TGCGCCAGCAGCCTTTTACCCGAACAAGAGACCCAGTACTTC. This sequence encodes CASSLLPEQETQYF. This chain uses TRBV5-1 with TRBJ2-5, with D unclear. There are 14 residues in the CDR3. V was trimmed by 4 bases and J by 2 bases, leaving 12 bases between them. CDR1 is SGHRS and CDR2 is YFSETQ in the germline V gene.

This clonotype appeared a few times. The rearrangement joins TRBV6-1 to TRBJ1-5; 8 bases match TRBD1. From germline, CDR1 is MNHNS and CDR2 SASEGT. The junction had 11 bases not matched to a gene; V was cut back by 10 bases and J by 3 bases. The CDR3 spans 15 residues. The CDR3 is CAITLGTGPNQPQHF. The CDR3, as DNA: TGTGCCATCACCCTGGGGACAGGACCCAATCAGCCCCAGCATTTT.

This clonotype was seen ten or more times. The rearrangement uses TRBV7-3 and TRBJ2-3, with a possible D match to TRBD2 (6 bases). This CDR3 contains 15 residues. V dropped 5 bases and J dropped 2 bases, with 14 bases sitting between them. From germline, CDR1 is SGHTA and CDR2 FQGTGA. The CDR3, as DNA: TGTGCCAGCAGCCCCGGGAGTTTGTCCACAGATACGCAGTATTTT. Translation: CASSPGSLSTDTQYF.